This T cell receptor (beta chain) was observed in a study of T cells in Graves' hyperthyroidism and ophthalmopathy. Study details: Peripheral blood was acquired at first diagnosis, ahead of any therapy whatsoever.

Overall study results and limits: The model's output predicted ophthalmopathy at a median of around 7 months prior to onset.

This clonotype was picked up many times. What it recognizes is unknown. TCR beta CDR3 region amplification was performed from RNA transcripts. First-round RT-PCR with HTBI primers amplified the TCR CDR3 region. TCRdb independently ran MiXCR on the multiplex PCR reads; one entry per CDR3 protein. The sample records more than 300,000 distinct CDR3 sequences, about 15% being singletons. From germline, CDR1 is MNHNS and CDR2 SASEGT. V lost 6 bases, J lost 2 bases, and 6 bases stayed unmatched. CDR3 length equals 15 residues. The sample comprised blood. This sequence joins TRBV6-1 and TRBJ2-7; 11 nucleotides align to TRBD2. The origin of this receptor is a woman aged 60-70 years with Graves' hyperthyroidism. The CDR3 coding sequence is TGTGCCAGCAGCGCTATAGCGGGAGGGCCCTACGAGCAGTACTTC. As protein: CASSAIAGGPYEQYF.